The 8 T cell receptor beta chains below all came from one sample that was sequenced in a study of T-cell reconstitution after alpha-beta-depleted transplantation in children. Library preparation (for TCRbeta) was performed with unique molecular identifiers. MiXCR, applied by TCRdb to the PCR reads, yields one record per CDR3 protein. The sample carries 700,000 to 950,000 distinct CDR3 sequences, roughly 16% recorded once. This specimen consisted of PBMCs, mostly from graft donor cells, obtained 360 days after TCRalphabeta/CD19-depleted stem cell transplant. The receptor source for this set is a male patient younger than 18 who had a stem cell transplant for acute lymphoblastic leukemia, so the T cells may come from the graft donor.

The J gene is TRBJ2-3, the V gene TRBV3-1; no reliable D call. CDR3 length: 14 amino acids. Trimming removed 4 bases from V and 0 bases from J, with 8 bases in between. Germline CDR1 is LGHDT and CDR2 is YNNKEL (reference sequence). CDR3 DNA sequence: TGTGCCAGCAGCCTGTCCGAAAGCACAGATACGCAGTATTTT. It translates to CASSLSESTDTQYF.

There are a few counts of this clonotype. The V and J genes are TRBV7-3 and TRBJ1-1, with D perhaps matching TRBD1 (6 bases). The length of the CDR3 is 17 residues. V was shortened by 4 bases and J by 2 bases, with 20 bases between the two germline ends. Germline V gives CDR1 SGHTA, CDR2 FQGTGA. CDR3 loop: CASSSGWYRALNTEAFF. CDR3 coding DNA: TGTGCCAGCAGCTCGGGCTGGTACAGGGCCCTAAACACTGAAGCTTTCTTT.

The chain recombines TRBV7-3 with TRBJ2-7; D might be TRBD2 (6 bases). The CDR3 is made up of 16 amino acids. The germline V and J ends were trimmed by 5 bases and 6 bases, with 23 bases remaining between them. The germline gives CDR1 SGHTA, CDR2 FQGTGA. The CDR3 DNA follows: TGTGCCAGCAGCCCTCACCCGGGACTGGGTTGGGGCGAGCAGTACTTC. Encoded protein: CASSPHPGLGWGEQYF.

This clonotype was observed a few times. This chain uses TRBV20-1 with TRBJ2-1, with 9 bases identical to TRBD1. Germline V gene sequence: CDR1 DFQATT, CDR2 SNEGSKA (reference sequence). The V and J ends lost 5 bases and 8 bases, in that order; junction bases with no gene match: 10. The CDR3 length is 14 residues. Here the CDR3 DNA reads TGCAGTGCTGCCGGGACAGGGATATCATATGAGCAGTTCTTC. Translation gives CSAAGTGISYEQFF.

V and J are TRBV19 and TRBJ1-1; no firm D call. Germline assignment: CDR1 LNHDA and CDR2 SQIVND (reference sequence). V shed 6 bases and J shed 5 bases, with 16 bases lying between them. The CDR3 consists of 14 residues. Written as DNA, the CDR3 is TGTGCCAGTAGAGGGTTGGACGAGATTACTGAAGCTTTCTTT. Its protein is CASRGLDEITEAFF.

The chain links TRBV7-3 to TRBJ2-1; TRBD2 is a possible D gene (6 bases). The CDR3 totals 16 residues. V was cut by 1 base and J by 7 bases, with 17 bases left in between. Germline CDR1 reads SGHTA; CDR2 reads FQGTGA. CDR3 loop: CASSLILGVGGNEQFF. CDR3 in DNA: TGTGCCAGCAGCTTAATCCTCGGAGTCGGGGGAAATGAGCAGTTCTTC.

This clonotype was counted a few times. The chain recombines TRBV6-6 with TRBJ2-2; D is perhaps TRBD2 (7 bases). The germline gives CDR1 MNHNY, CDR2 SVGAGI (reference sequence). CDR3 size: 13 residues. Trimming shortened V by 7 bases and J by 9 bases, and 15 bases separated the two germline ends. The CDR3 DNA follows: TGTGCCAGCAATTTAGGGGGAGGGCGGGAGCTGTTTTTT. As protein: CASNLGGGRELFF.

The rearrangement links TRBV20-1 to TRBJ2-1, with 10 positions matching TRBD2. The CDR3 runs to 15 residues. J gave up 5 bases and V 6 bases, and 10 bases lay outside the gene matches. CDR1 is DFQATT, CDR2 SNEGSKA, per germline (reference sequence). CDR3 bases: TGCAGTGCCATCCGGACTAGCGGCCCTGACAATGAGCAGTTCTTC. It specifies CSAIRTSGPDNEQFF.